The clone carrying this T cell receptor beta chain appeared once. What it binds is not known. Generated by immunoSEQ multiplex PCR, the TCRdb table keeps only in-frame clones and is missing some. Found here are some 140,000 clones, roughly 87% of them singletons; the top ten hold around 9%. This record belongs to a study of cytomegalovirus exposure and HLA in healthy donors. General study results and limits: That first-cohort TCR clusters tended to co-occur in the 95 to 150 validation repertoires was found in a later analysis.

This CDR3 is built from 16 residues. The V gene's germline CDR1 is LNHDA and CDR2 SQIVND (reference sequence). J lost 0 bases, V lost 7 bases, and 7 bases had no gene match. The donors were in the roughly 130-subject validation cohort, distinct from the roughly 700-subject first cohort. The chain couples TRBV19 to TRBJ2-1; 9 bases map to TRBD1. The receptor's source is a young woman in good health and CMV-seropositive. Sample: PBMCs. CDR3: CASTQAQGASYNEQFF. The CDR3 DNA is TGTGCCAGTACCCAGGCACAGGGGGCCTCCTACAATGAGCAGTTCTTC.